Below are 5 T cell receptor beta chains sequenced from a single sample in a study of shared clonotypes between healthy human individuals. Repertoires were generated with immunoSEQ multiplex PCR, while TCRdb's copy carries only in-frame clones and drops some. The sample has 2 million to 2.5 million clones; less than 95% are singletons. Material for sequencing was naive CD4+ T cells from PBMCs. The sample's subset: CD45RA+ positively selected. The receptors were gathered from a man aged 18 to 29 in good health. Some clones in this sample may be carry-over from other donors' samples.

The chain joins TRBV7-3 to TRBJ2-2; D uncertain. Looked up from germline, CDR1 is SGHTA and CDR2 is FQGTGA. The CDR3 sequence is 15 residues long. V was shortened by 3 bases and J by 1 base, with 9 bases between the two germline ends. Written as DNA, the CDR3 is TGTGCCAGCAGCTTGAGGTCGGGGAACACCGGGGAGCTGTTTTTT. Amino acid sequence: CASSLRSGNTGELFF.

Only one count was recorded for this clone. This chain joins TRBV27 and TRBJ2-1; 9 bases agree with TRBD2. Trimming cost V 3 bases and J 7 bases; bases outside gene matches: 10. The length of the CDR3 is 16 residues. Germline CDR1 reads MNHEY; CDR2 reads SMNVEV (reference sequence). As DNA, the CDR3 is TGTGCCAGCAGTTTGTACGCGGGACTAGCACGGAATGAGCAGTTCTTC. Protein: CASSLYAGLARNEQFF.

Regarding this clone: This same CDR3 is encoded by further DNA sequences in the sample. The rearrangement uses TRBV18 and TRBJ1-1; possible D gene TRBD1, 5 bases. The V end lost 4 bases, the J end lost 2 bases, and 8 bases lay between the germline ends. The CDR3 covers 13 residues. CDR1 KGHSH and CDR2 LQKENI come from the germline V gene. The CDR3 nucleotides are TGTGCCAGCTCACAGGGGTTAAACACTGAAGCTTTCTTT. Translated, it gives CASSQGLNTEAFF. Complete variable domain (other parts from reference TRBV18 and TRBJ1-1): NAGVMQNPRHLVRRRGQEARLRCSPMKGHSHVYWYRQLPEEGLKFMVYLQKENIIDESGMPKERFSAEFPKEGPSILRIQQVVRGDSAAYFCASSQGLNTEAFFGQGTRLTVV.

The chain combines TRBV2 with TRBJ1-3; no clear D. The CDR3 covers 13 residues. Per germline, CDR1 SNHLY and CDR2 FYNNEI. Trimming pared 5 bases from V and 0 bases from J, leaving 5 bases between. The CDR3 coding sequence is TGTGCCAGCAGTATAAGCTCTGGAAACACCATATATTTT. Protein: CASSISSGNTIYF.

A remark on this clone: The sample carries other DNA sequences with the same CDR3. The CDR3 DNA follows: TGTGCCAGCAGTTTAGCGGGAAGGAGGGGGAATGAGCAGTTCTTC. Protein product: CASSLAGRRGNEQFF. The chain recombines TRBV28 with TRBJ2-1; the D call may be TRBD1 or TRBD2 (6 bases each). CDR1 MDHEN and CDR2 SYDVKM come from the germline V gene. Trimming removed 2 bases at V and 7 bases at J, with 15 bases between. This CDR3 is built from 15 residues.